This entry lists 3 T cell receptor beta chains sequenced from one sample in a study of blood T cell repertoires in COVID-19. Measured with immunoSEQ multiplex PCR; TCRdb has only the in-frame clones, and not every one. This table has around 250,000 clones, over 70% appearing once. Sequencing was carried out using peripheral blood. These receptors were obtained from an elderly man with acute or convalescent COVID-19.

This clone was counted between two and nine times. The rearrangement joins TRBV7-9 to TRBJ2-7; 7 bases map to TRBD1. Trimming took 4 bases from V and 3 from J; bases not matched to a gene: 12. Germline V gene lookup returns CDR1 SEHNR and CDR2 FQNEAQ (reference sequence). The CDR3 has 16 amino acids. CDR3: CASSSSGTENFYEQYF. DNA of the CDR3: TGTGCCAGCAGCTCCTCCGGGACAGAAAATTTCTACGAGCAGTACTTC.

The V and J genes are TRBV4-1 and TRBJ1-2; D gene unclear. The length of the CDR3 is 14 residues. V shed 5 bases and J shed 2 bases, with 12 bases lying between them. Germline CDR1 and CDR2: MGHRA and YSYEKL. The CDR3 nucleotides read TGCGCCAGCAGCGATCCGGCAGCGAACTATGGCTACACCTTC. Protein: CASSDPAANYGYTF.

The rearrangement joins TRBV3-1 (or the pseudogene TRBV3-2) to TRBJ1-2, with 7 bases aligning to TRBD1. The CDR3 has 13 amino acids. Per the germline V gene, CDR1 is LGHDT and CDR2 is YNNKEL (reference sequence). V was pared by 2 bases and J by 6 bases, with 3 bases of the junction left unmatched. The CDR3 sequence: CASSQSGTDGYTF. CDR3 nucleotides: TGTGCCAGCAGCCAATCGGGGACAGATGGCTACACCTTC.